The 21 T cell receptor beta chains in this list originate from one sample, sequenced in a study of blood T cell repertoires in COVID-19. Sequencing used immunoSEQ multiplex PCR; TCRdb keeps in-frame clones, though not all of them. The sample has 59,000 or so clones; 75% to 90% are singletons. Sequencing input: peripheral blood. The receptors shown here come from a human donor in a cohort sampled during active COVID-19.

The rearrangement joins TRBV7-8 to TRBJ2-7; TRBD1 matches at 8 bases. This CDR3 is built from 17 residues. Trimming at V came to 1 base and at J to 2 bases, leaving 10 bases not matched to a gene. CDR1 is SGHVS, CDR2 FQNEAQ, per germline. In DNA, the CDR3 is TGTGCCAGCAGCTTAGGCAGGCGGGACAGGCTTGCCTACGAGCAGTACTTC. Translated, it gives CASSLGRRDRLAYEQYF.

This chain uses TRBV7-2 with TRBJ2-1, with 10 bases matching TRBD1. CDR3 size: 16 residues. Germline CDR1 is SGHTA and CDR2 is FQGNSA. V lost 1 base to trimming and J lost 8 bases; unmatched junction nucleotides: 8. The CDR3 bases are TGTGCCAGCAGCTTAGGAGGAGGGGGACAGGGGTATGAGCAGTTCTTC. Translation: CASSLGGGGQGYEQFF.

V gene TRBV10-3 combines with J gene TRBJ1-2, with a possible D match to TRBD1 (6 bases). The V end was cut by 0 bases, the J end by 6 bases, with 17 bases between. The CDR3 has 16 amino acids. The germline V gene encodes CDR1 ENHRY and CDR2 SYGVKD. CDR3 bases: TGTGCCATCAGTGAGTCGAGCCAGGGGAGGGTAAATGGCTACACCTTC. Translating it yields CAISESSQGRVNGYTF.

This clone appeared a single time. The gene calls are TRBV19 and TRBJ2-5; D perhaps matches TRBD2 (5 bases). Between the trimmed V and J ends, which lost 4 bases and 2 bases, there was a span of 17 bases. The CDR3 is 16 amino acids. The germline V gene encodes CDR1 LNHDA and CDR2 SQIVND (reference sequence). The CDR3, as DNA: TGTGCCAGTAGTACGGCCGTCGGACGGGGACAAGAGACCCAGTACTTC. Translating gives CASSTAVGRGQETQYF.

The rearrangement joins TRBV19 to TRBJ1-3; TRBD1 agrees at 7 bases. The CDR3 extends over 15 amino acids. Germline assignment: CDR1 LNHDA and CDR2 SQIVND (reference sequence). Germline trimming cut 6 bases from V and 0 bases from J; bases unmatched to any gene: 5. In DNA form, the CDR3 reads TGTGCCAGTAGGACAGGGTTGAACTCTGGAAACACCATATATTTT. This encodes CASRTGLNSGNTIYF.

The V gene is TRBV6-2 or TRBV6-3, the J gene TRBJ2-7; 9 bases map to TRBD1. Germline CDR1 and CDR2: MNHEY and SVGEGT. Unmatched junction bases numbered 15, after V lost 5 bases and J lost 7 bases. This CDR3 has 16 residues. CDR3 residues: CASSRPGTGFIWEQYF. CDR3 sequence (DNA): TGTGCCAGCAGTCGCCCCGGGACAGGGTTTATCTGGGAGCAGTACTTC.

The rearrangement uses TRBV6-4 and TRBJ2-3, with TRBD2 matching 7 bases. V trimming: 2 bases; J trimming: 4 bases; junction bases outside the gene matches: 6. Germline values: CDR1 MRHNA, CDR2 SNTAGT. The CDR3 extends over 15 amino acids. CDR3 sequence: CASSDRGGAADTQYF. The CDR3 bases are TGTGCCAGCAGTGACCGGGGAGGGGCTGCAGATACGCAGTATTTT.

In its sample, this clone was seen a few times. The rearrangement uses TRBV7-2 and TRBJ2-7; 10 bases map to TRBD2. There are 14 residues in the CDR3. CDR1 SGHTA and CDR2 FQGNSA come from the germline V gene. After removal of 1 base from V and 6 bases from J, the junction contained 3 bases not matched to a gene. The CDR3 DNA is TGTGCCAGCAGCTTAGGGCTAGCGGGGGCCGAGCAGTACTTC. Its translation is CASSLGLAGAEQYF.

V is TRBV6-5 and J is TRBJ2-7, with 9 bases lining up with TRBD1. With 8 bases clipped from V and 5 bases from J, the junction kept 13 bases outside the gene matches. CDR1 is MNHEY, CDR2 SVGAGI, per germline. CDR3 size: 15 residues. The CDR3 DNA sequence: TGTGCCAGCGGAACGGGCGGACAGGGGATTGACGAGCAGTACTTC. This gives the protein CASGTGGQGIDEQYF.

The chain is built from TRBV3-1 (or the pseudogene TRBV3-2) and TRBJ1-1; D ambiguous. Trimming removed 3 bases at V and 0 bases at J, with 8 bases between. Germline values: CDR1 LGHDT, CDR2 YNNKEL (reference sequence). There are 14 residues in the CDR3. Here the CDR3 reads CASSHPPLNTEAFF. For the CDR3, the DNA is TGTGCCAGCAGCCACCCCCCATTGAACACTGAAGCTTTCTTT.

The chain couples TRBV7-2 to TRBJ1-1; TRBD1 might be the D (6 bases). The germline CDR1 and CDR2 sequences are SGHTA and FQGNSA. Deletions cut 5 bases from V and 7 bases from J, with 11 bases between. The CDR3 is made up of 12 amino acids. The CDR3 coding sequence is TGTGCCAGCAGCGTTCAGGGGTTTGAAGCTTTCTTT. The encoded protein is CASSVQGFEAFF.

The chain joins TRBV6-5 to TRBJ2-3, with 10 positions matching TRBD1. The CDR3 consists of 14 residues. V was clipped by 7 bases and J by 7 bases; unmatched bases: 8. Looked up from germline, CDR1 is MNHEY and CDR2 is SVGAGI. The CDR3: CASTPDRGQYTQYF. CDR3 DNA: TGTGCCAGCACCCCCGACAGGGGGCAGTATACGCAGTATTTT.

This sequence joins TRBV30 and TRBJ2-1, with 8 positions matching TRBD2. This CDR3 spans 17 amino acids. The germline CDR1 and CDR2 sequences are GTSNPN and SVGIG (reference sequence). Trimming cost V 7 bases and J 0 bases; bases outside gene matches: 14. The CDR3, as DNA: TGTGCCTCCACCAGAGCGGGGGTCTCCCTCTCCTACAATGAGCAGTTCTTC. Protein product: CASTRAGVSLSYNEQFF.

The rearrangement links TRBV7-2 to TRBJ1-1; maybe TRBD1 (6 bases). Trimming stripped 0 bases from V and 4 bases from J, with 15 bases between. CDR3 length: 16 residues. CDR1 is SGHTA, CDR2 FQGNSA, per germline. Here the CDR3 reads CASSLAVGARGTEAFF. In DNA, the CDR3 is TGTGCCAGCAGCTTAGCCGTGGGGGCGCGCGGCACTGAAGCTTTCTTT.

The chain uses TRBV18 and TRBJ2-5, with TRBD2 as a possible D gene (7 bases). The CDR3 has 15 amino acids. Trimming pared 6 bases from V and 1 base from J, leaving 15 bases between. CDR1 is KGHSH and CDR2 is LQKENI in the germline V gene. The CDR3 DNA is TGTGCCAGCTCTTCAAGGGGGGGAAGCCAAGAGACCCAGTACTTC. Amino acids: CASSSRGGSQETQYF.

The rearrangement links TRBV5-5 to TRBJ2-2, with 10 bases identical to TRBD1. Germline V gene data show CDR1 as SGHKS and CDR2 as YYEKEE (reference sequence). The V segment lost 3 bases and the J segment 2 bases; nucleotides outside the gene matches: 4. CDR3 length equals 16 residues. CDR3 coding DNA: TGTGCCAGCAGCTCCGGGACAGGGGTTAACACCGGGGAGCTGTTTTTT. It yields the protein CASSSGTGVNTGELFF. Complete variable domain (other parts from reference TRBV5-5 and TRBJ2-2): DAGVTQSPTHLIKTRGQQVTLRCSPISGHKSVSWYQQVLGQGPQFIFQYYEKEERGRGNFPDRFSARQFPNYSSELNVNALLLGDSALYLCASSSGTGVNTGELFFGEGSRLTVL.

The V and J genes are TRBV4-3 and TRBJ2-2, with 8 positions matching TRBD2. The CDR3 runs 15 residues. In germline, CDR1 is LGHNA, CDR2 YSLEER. J was trimmed by 5 bases and V by 4 bases; bases with no gene match: 6. DNA for the CDR3: TGCGCCAGCAGCCTAGAAAGCGGGAGAACCGGGGAGCTGTTTTTT. Amino acid sequence: CASSLESGRTGELFF.

V usage is TRBV11-2 and J usage is TRBJ2-7; 7 bases line up with TRBD1. V lost 1 base to trimming and J lost 2 bases; unmatched junction nucleotides: 5. CDR3 length: 15 residues. Germline V gives CDR1 SGHAT, CDR2 FQNNGV. CDR3 DNA sequence: TGTGCCAGCAGCTTAGTGGGGACAGAGGCCTACGAGCAGTACTTC. Amino acid sequence: CASSLVGTEAYEQYF.

There are a few counts of this clone. J is TRBJ1-2 and V is TRBV5-6, with TRBD1 identical over 7 bases. With 0 bases clipped from V and 1 base from J, the junction kept 9 bases outside the gene matches. This CDR3 comprises 17 residues. Germline CDR1 reads SGHDT; CDR2 reads YYEEEE. This chain's CDR3 is CASSLETGSWGNYGYTF. CDR3 DNA: TGTGCCAGCAGCTTGGAGACAGGGTCTTGGGGTAACTATGGCTACACCTTC.

This sequence joins TRBV6-1 and TRBJ1-2, with D hard to call. The CDR3 has 17 residues. Germline V gene lookup returns CDR1 MNHNS and CDR2 SASEGT. Trimming stripped 4 bases from V and 2 bases from J, with 20 bases between. In DNA, the CDR3 is TGTGCCAGCAGTGCCCCTCCCTCCGACAAACGGAACTATGGCTACACCTTC. Its translation: CASSAPPSDKRNYGYTF.

This chain links TRBV5-1 with TRBJ2-3, with no clear D. Between the trimmed V and J ends, which lost 4 bases and 0 bases, there was a span of 9 bases. Germline values: CDR1 SGHRS, CDR2 YFSETQ. The CDR3 runs to 14 residues. CDR3 DNA: TGCGCCAGCAGCCTGGCGGAGAGCACAGATACGCAGTATTTT. Translation: CASSLAESTDTQYF.